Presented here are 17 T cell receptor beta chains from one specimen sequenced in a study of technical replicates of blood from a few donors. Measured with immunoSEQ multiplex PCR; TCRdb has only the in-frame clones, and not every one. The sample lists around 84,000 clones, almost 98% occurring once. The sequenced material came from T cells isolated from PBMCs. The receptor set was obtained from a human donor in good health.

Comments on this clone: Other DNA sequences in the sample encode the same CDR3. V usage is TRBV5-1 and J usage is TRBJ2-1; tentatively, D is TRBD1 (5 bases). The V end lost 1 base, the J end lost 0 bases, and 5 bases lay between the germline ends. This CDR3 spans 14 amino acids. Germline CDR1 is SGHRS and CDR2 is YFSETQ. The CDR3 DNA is TGCGCCAGCAGCTTGACAGGCTCCTACAATGAGCAGTTCTTC. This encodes CASSLTGSYNEQFF.

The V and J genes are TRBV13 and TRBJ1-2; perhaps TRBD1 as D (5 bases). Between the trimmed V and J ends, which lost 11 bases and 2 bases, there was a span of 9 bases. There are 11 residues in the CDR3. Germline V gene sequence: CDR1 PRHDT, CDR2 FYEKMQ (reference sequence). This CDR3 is CAAGENYGYTF. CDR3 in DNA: TGTGCCGCGGGGGAGAACTATGGCTACACCTTC.

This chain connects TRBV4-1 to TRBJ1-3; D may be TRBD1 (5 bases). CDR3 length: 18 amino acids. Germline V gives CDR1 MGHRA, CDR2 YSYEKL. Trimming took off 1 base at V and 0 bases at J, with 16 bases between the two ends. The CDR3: CASSQVFRTKSSGNTIYF. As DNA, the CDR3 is TGCGCCAGCAGCCAAGTTTTTAGGACAAAGAGCTCTGGAAACACCATATATTTT.

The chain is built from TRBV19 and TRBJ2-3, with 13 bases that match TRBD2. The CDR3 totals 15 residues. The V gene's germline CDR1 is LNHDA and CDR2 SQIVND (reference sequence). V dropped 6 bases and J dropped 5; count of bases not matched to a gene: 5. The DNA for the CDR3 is TGTGCCAGTAGGACTAGCGGGGGGTTCCAAGATACGCAGTATTTT. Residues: CASRTSGGFQDTQYF.

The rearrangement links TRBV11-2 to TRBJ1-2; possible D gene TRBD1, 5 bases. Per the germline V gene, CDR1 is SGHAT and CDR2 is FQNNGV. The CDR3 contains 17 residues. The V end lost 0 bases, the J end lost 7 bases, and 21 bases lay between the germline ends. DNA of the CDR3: TGTGCCAGCAGCTTAGATCAAGCGGGACCATACTTAGGTGGCTACACCTTC. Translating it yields CASSLDQAGPYLGGYTF.

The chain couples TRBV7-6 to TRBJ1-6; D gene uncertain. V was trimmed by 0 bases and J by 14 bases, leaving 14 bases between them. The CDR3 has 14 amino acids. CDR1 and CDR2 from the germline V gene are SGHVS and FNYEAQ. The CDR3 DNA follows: TGTGCCAGCAGCTTAGCCGGCAGGTCCAATTCCCTCCACTTT. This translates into CASSLAGRSNSLHF.

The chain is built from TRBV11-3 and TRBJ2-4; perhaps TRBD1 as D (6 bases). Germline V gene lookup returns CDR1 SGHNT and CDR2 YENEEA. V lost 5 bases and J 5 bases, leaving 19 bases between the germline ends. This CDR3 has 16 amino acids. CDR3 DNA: TGTGCCAGCAGCCTACAGGGTTTTGAGGGGGAAAACATTCAGTACTTC. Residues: CASSLQGFEGENIQYF.

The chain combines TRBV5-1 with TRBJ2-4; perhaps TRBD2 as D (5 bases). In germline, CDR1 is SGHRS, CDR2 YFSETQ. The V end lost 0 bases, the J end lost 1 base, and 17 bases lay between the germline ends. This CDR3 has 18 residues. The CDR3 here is CASSLGLSLQSAKNIQYF. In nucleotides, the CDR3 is TGCGCCAGCAGCTTGGGACTATCTCTGCAAAGCGCCAAAAACATTCAGTACTTC.

As DNA, the CDR3 is TGTGCCAGCAGGTCAACTATGGGCAATGAGCAGTTCTTC. This gives the protein CASRSTMGNEQFF. The V gene is TRBV5-4, the J gene TRBJ2-1; D not resolved. Germline loops: CDR1 SGHNT, CDR2 YYREEE (reference sequence). This CDR3 region has 13 residues. Trimming removed 5 bases from V and 6 bases from J, with 12 bases in between.

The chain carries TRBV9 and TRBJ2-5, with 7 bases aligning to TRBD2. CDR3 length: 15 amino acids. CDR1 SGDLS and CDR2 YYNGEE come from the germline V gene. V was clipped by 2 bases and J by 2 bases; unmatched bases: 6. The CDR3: CASSVSGNRQETQYF. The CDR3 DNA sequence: TGTGCCAGCAGCGTGAGCGGGAATAGGCAAGAGACCCAGTACTTC.

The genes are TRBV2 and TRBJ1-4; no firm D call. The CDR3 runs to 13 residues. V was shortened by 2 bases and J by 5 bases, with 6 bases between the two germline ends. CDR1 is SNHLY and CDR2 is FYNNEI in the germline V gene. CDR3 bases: TGTGCCAGCAGTGAATCGGGGAATGAAAAACTGTTTTTT. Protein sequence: CASSESGNEKLFF.

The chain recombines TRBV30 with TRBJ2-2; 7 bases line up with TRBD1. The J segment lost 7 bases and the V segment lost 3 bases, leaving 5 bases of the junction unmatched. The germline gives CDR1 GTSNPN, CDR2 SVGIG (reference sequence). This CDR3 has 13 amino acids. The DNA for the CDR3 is TGTGCCTGGAGAACACAGGGGAGCGGGGAGCTGTTTTTT. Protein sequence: CAWRTQGSGELFF.

CDR3 DNA: TGTGCCAGCAGCCAAGCTTGGCTAGCGGGAGGGCCTTATGAGCAGTTCTTC. Amino acids: CASSQAWLAGGPYEQFF. The chain recombines TRBV14 with TRBJ2-1, with 12 nucleotides matching TRBD2. Per the germline V gene, CDR1 is SGHDN and CDR2 is FVKESK. Losses at the gene ends were 1 base for V and 8 bases for J; bases not matched to a gene: 9. CDR3 length: 17 amino acids.

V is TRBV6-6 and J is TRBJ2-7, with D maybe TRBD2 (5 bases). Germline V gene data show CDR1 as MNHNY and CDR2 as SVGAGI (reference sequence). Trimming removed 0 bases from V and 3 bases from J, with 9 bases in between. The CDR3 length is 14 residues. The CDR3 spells CASSYSSANYEQYF. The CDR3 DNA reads TGTGCCAGCAGTTACTCTAGCGCTAACTACGAGCAGTACTTC.

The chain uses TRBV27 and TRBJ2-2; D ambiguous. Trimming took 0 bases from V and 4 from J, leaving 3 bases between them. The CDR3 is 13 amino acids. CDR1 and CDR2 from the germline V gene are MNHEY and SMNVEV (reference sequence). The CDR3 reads CASSLSATGELFF. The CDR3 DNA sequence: TGTGCCAGCAGTTTATCAGCCACCGGGGAGCTGTTTTTT.

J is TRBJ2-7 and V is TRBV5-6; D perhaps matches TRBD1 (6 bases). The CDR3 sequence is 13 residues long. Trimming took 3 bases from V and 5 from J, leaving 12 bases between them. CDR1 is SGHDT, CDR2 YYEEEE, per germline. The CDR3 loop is CASSSQGRDEQYF. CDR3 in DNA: TGTGCCAGCAGCTCACAGGGTAGGGACGAGCAGTACTTC.

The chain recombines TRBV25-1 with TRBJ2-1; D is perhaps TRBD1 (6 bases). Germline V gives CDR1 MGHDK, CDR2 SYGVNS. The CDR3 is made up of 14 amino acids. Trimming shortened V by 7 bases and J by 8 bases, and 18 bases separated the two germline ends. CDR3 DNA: TGTGCCAGCATATCGACGACAGGTGTCTATGAGCAGTTCTTC. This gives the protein CASISTTGVYEQFF.